This note documents a single T cell receptor beta chain sequence. TCRdb reanalysed the RT-PCR reads using MiXCR and keeps one entry per CDR3 protein. This sample has 150,000 to 250,000 distinct CDR3 sequences, with less than 45% found just once. The sample originates from a study of patients and donors after allogeneic stem cell transplantation. Germline lookup yields CDR1 MNHEY and CDR2 SVGAGI. V lost 6 bases to trimming and J lost 3 bases; unmatched junction nucleotides: 10. The CDR3 has 15 residues. The source material was blood, either unsorted or a sorted T cell fraction (not recorded which). This TCR came from a human donor who was either an allogeneic HSCT recipient or a stem cell or donor lymphocyte infusion donor (not recorded which). It is not recorded whose cells these are; they may come from a transplant donor. This chain connects TRBV6-5 to TRBJ1-2; TRBD1 agrees at 7 bases. CDR3 nucleotides: TGTGCCAGCAGGCTATCGGGACAGAACTACTATGGCTACACCTTC. This gives the protein CASRLSGQNYYGYTF.